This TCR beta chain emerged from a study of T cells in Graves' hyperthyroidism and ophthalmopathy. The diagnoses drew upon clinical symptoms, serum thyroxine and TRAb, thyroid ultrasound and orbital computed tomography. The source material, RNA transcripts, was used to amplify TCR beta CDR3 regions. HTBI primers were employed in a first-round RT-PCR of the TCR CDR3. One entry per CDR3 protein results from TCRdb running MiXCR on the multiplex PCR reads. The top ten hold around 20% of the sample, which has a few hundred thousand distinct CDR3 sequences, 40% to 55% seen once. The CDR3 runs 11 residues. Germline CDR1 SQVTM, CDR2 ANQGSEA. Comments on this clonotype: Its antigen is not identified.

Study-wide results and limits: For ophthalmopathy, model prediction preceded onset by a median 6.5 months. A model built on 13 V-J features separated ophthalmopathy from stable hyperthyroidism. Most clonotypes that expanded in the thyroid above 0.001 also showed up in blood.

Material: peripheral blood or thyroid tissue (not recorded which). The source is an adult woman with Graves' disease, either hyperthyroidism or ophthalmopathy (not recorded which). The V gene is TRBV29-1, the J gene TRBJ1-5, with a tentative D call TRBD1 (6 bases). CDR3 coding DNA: TGCAGACGGACAGTCAATCAGCCCCAGCATTTT. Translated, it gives CRRTVNQPQHF.